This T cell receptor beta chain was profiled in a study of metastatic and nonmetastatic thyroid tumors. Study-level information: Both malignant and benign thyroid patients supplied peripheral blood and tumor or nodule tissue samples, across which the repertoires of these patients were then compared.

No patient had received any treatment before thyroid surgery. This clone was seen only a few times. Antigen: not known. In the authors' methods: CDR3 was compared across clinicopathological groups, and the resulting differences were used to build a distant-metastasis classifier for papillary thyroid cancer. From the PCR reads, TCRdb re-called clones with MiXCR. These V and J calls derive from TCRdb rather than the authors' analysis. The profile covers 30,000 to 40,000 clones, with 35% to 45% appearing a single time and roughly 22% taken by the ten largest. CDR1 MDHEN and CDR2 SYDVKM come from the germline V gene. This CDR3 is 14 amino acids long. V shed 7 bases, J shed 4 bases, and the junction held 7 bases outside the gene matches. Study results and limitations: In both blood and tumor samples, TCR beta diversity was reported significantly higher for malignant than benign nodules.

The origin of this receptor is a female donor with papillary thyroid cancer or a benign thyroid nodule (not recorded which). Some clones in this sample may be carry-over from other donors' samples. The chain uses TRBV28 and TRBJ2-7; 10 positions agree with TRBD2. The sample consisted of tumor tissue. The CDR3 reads CASNPSGRSYEQYF. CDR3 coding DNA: TGTGCCAGCAATCCTAGCGGGAGATCGTACGAGCAGTACTTC.